The 16 T cell receptor beta chains listed next were all sequenced from one sample in a study of blood T cells in healthy people across ages. Using a J-beta primer mix together with a sample-barcoded 5' primer, a second PCR was run for about 7 to 12 cycles. Each CDR3 protein is one row after TCRdb ran MiXCR on the 5' RACE reads. The sample includes more than 1,000,000 distinct CDR3 sequences, almost 25% of them seen just once. The same data also contributed to another study, on T cells of mothers and their children.

Sample: blood. The receptors were gathered from a girl aged 2 to 10 in good health.

V usage is TRBV7-9 and J usage is TRBJ1-4, with TRBD1 as a possible D gene (6 bases). Trimming removed 1 base from V and 5 bases from J, with 11 bases in between. The CDR3 totals 15 residues. Germline V gives CDR1 SEHNR, CDR2 FQNEAQ (reference sequence). CDR3 sequence (DNA): TGTGCCAGCAGCTTAGAAGGGGGAATGAATGAAAAACTGTTTTTT. Translating it yields CASSLEGGMNEKLFF.

The rearrangement uses TRBV5-1 and TRBJ1-2; the D is unclear. The V end lost 0 bases, the J end lost 4 bases, and 10 bases lay between the germline ends. The germline CDR1 and CDR2 sequences are SGHRS and YFSETQ. The CDR3 sequence is 14 residues long. The CDR3 sequence is CASSLDGSTYGYTF. The CDR3 DNA sequence: TGCGCCAGCAGCTTGGATGGCAGTACCTATGGCTACACCTTC. Based on the CDR3 plus reference TRBV5-1 and TRBJ1-2, the full variable domain is KAGVTQTPRYLIKTRGQQVTLSCSPISGHRSVSWYQQTPGQGLQFLFEYFSETQRNKGNFPGRFSGRQFSNSRSEMNVSTLELGDSALYLCASSLDGSTYGYTFGSGTRLTVV.

This clonotype was observed a handful of times. The chain employs TRBV20-1 and TRBJ2-7, with a possible D match to TRBD2 (7 bases). The CDR3 sequence is 12 residues long. The V end was cut by 3 bases, the J end by 6 bases, with 12 bases between. Germline CDR1 DFQATT, CDR2 SNEGSKA (reference sequence). CDR3 nucleotides: TGCAGTGCTAGGAGGGGAGGGGGCGAGCAGTACTTC. It codes for CSARRGGGEQYF.

This chain uses TRBV5-5 with TRBJ2-1; D may match TRBD1 or TRBD2 (6 bases each). The J call may be faulty, since TRBJ2-5 better matches the DNA end. The germline gives CDR1 SGHKS, CDR2 YYEKEE (reference sequence). The CDR3 has 14 residues. The DNA for the CDR3 is TGTGCGACCTTCCCCGGGGGCACAAGAGAGACCCAGTACTTC. Its protein is CATFPGGTRETQYF.

This clonotype was seen only a few times. The chain links TRBV12-3 or TRBV12-4 to TRBJ2-7, with 7 bases identical to TRBD2. The CDR3 is 12 amino acids. The junction had 4 bases not matched to a gene; V was cut back by 5 bases and J by 6 bases. The CDR3 reads CASSNGGGEQYF. In nucleotides, the CDR3 is TGTGCCAGCAGTAATGGGGGGGGCGAGCAGTACTTC.

This clonotype has only a few counts. This chain connects TRBV4-1 to TRBJ1-2; D gene unclear. V lost 2 bases and J 4 bases, leaving 14 bases between the germline ends. The CDR3 consists of 15 residues. CDR1 is MGHRA and CDR2 is YSYEKL in the germline V gene. The CDR3 nucleotides read TGCGCCAGCAGCCAAAAACCGGGAAGTGGCTATGGCTACACCTTC. This codes for CASSQKPGSGYGYTF.

There are a few counts of this clonotype. The chain employs TRBV12-3 or TRBV12-4 and TRBJ1-1, with 8 bases matching TRBD1. This CDR3 region has 13 residues. The V segment lost 9 bases and the J segment 10 bases; nucleotides outside the gene matches: 13. CDR3 bases: TGTGCCAGTAGGCCTGCTGGACAGGGACCAGCTTTCTTT. This translates into CASRPAGQGPAFF.

V usage is TRBV10-2 and J usage is TRBJ2-5; TRBD2 aligns across 8 bases. The DNA end is a closer match to TRBJ2-7, so the J assignment may be wrong. Germline V gene data show CDR1 as WSHSY and CDR2 as SAAADI. The CDR3 is 14 amino acids. The CDR3 nucleotides read TGCGCCAGCAGTGTGGGACTAGAGGGCTACGAGCAGTACTTC. It codes for CASSVGLEGYEQYF.

This clonotype turned up a few times. The CDR3 DNA is TGTGCCAGCAGTTTTAGCGGGATAAACACCGGGGAGCTGTTTTTT. It yields the protein CASSFSGINTGELFF. The V and J genes are TRBV12-3 or TRBV12-4 and TRBJ2-2; 8 bases align to TRBD2. The CDR3 extends over 15 amino acids. Germline trimming cut 3 bases from V and 2 bases from J; bases unmatched to any gene: 2.

This chain joins TRBV5-1 and TRBJ2-5, with 9 bases matching TRBD2. The germline gives CDR1 SGHRS, CDR2 YFSETQ. With 0 bases clipped from V and 2 bases from J, the junction kept 11 bases outside the gene matches. The CDR3 spans 18 residues. This CDR3 reads CASSLDPGLTSGQETQYF. The CDR3 DNA reads TGCGCCAGCAGCTTGGACCCCGGACTGACTAGCGGACAAGAGACCCAGTACTTC. The whole variable domain, filled in from reference TRBV5-1 and TRBJ2-5, reads KAGVTQTPRYLIKTRGQQVTLSCSPISGHRSVSWYQQTPGQGLQFLFEYFSETQRNKGNFPGRFSGRQFSNSRSEMNVSTLELGDSALYLCASSLDPGLTSGQETQYFGPGTRLLVL.

The chain has TRBV29-1 and TRBJ2-1; TRBD2 matches at 10 bases. With 6 bases clipped from V and 6 bases from J, the junction kept 2 bases outside the gene matches. The CDR3 is made up of 12 amino acids. Germline assignment: CDR1 SQVTM and CDR2 ANQGSEA. The CDR3 loop reads CSVRTSGNEQFF. The CDR3 DNA is TGCAGCGTCCGGACTAGCGGCAATGAGCAGTTCTTC.

The chain recombines TRBV28 with TRBJ2-2; no reliable D call. Trimming stripped 3 bases from V and 9 bases from J, with 5 bases between. The germline V gene encodes CDR1 MDHEN and CDR2 SYDVKM. CDR3 length equals 11 residues. The CDR3 nucleotides read TGTGCCAGCAGTTTGGACCGGGAGCTGTTTTTT. This translates into CASSLDRELFF.

This clonotype was counted a few times. The V and J genes are TRBV7-2 and TRBJ2-5; TRBD2 matches at 9 bases. CDR1 is SGHTA, CDR2 FQGNSA, per germline. V lost 6 bases, J lost 14 bases, and 13 bases stayed unmatched. This CDR3 region has 13 residues. The CDR3 is CASRFSGGPSQYF. CDR3 nucleotide sequence: TGTGCCAGCAGATTTAGCGGGGGCCCTTCTCAATACTTC.

Comment on this clonotype: The germline gene is not matched at one end of the junction; a read error may be the cause. The J gene is TRBJ2-2, the V gene TRBV12-3 or TRBV12-4, with D perhaps matching TRBD2 (6 bases). The CDR3 spans 15 residues. This CDR3 is CASSLGHGGPGELFF. CDR3 coding DNA: TGCGCCAGCAGTTTAGGACACGGAGGGCCTGGGGAGCTGTTTTTT.

V is TRBV12-3 or TRBV12-4 and J is TRBJ2-5; TRBD1 matches 7 bases. Trimming took 4 bases from V and 4 from J; bases not matched to a gene: 6. This CDR3 is built from 14 residues. DNA of the CDR3: TGTGCCAGCAGTTACGGACAGGATGGAGAGACCCAGTACTTC. Protein: CASSYGQDGETQYF.

Note on this clonotype: The junction does not match germline at one end; this may be a read error. The rearrangement links TRBV18 to TRBJ2-5; D remains ambiguous. Germline V lookup: CDR1 KGHSH, CDR2 LQKENI. This CDR3 has 16 amino acids. CDR3 DNA sequence: TGTGCCAGCTCACCCCCAACAATGAAGTACCAAGAGGCCCAGTACTTC. Amino acids: CASSPPTMKYQEAQYF.